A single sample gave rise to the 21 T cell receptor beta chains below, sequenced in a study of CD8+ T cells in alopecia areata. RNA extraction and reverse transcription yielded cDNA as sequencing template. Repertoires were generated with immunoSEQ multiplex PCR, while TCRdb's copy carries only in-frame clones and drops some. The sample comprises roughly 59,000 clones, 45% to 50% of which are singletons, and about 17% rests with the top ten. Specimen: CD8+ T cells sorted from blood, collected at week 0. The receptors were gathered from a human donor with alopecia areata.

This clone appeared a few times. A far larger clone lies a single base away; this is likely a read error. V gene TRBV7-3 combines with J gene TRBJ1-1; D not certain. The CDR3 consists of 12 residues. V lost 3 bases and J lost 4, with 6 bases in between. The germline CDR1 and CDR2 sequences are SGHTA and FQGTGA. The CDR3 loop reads CASSFGTTEAFF. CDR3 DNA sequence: TGTGCCAGCAGCTTCGGAACCACTGAAGCTTTCTTT.

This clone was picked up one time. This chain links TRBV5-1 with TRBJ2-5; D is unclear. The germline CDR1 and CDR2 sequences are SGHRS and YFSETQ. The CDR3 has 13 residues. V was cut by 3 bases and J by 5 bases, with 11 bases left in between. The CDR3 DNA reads TGCGCCAGCAGCTATACTAACGAGGAGACCCAGTACTTC. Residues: CASSYTNEETQYF.

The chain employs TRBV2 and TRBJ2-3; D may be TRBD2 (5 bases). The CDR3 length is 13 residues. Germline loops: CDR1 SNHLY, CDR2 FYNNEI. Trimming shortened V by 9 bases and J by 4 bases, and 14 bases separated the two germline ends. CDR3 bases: TGTGCCAGTCACGCCGCCGGGGCAGATACGCAGTATTTT. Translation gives CASHAAGADTQYF. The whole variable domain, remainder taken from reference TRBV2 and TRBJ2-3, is EPEVTQTPSHQVTQMGQEVILRCVPISNHLYFYWYRQILGQKVEFLVSFYNNEISEKSEIFDDQFSVERPDGSNFTLKIRSTKLEDSAMYFCASHAAGADTQYFGPGTRLTVL.

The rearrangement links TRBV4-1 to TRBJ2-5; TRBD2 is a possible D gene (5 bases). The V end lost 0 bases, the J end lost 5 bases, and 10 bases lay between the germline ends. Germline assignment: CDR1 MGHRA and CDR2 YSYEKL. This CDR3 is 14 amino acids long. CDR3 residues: CASSQDRGWETQYF. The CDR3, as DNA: TGCGCCAGCAGCCAAGATCGAGGGTGGGAGACCCAGTACTTC.

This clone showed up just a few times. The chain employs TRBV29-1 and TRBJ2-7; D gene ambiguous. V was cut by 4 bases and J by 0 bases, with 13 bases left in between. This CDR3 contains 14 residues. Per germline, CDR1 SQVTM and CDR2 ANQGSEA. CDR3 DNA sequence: TGCAGCGTTGCTGGGGTTAGAAGCTCCTACGAGCAGTACTTC. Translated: CSVAGVRSSYEQYF.

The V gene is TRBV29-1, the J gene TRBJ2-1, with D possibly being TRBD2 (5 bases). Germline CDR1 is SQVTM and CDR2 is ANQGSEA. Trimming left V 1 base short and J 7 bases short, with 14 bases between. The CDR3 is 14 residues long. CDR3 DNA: TGCAGCGTTGAAGGTAGCGCCATAGGGAATGAGCAGTTCTTC. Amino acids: CSVEGSAIGNEQFF.

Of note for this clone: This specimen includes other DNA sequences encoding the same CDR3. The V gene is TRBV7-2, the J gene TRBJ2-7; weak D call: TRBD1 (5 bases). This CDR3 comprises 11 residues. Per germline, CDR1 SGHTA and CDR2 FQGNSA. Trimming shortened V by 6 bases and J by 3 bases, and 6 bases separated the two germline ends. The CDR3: CASRTGYEQYF. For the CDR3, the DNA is TGTGCCAGCAGAACAGGCTACGAGCAGTACTTC.

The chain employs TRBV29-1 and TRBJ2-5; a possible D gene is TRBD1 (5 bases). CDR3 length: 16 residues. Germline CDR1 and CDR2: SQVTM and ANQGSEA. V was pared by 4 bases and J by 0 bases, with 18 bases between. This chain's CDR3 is CSVVGPSNQYQETQYF. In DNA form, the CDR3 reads TGCAGCGTTGTGGGGCCGTCAAACCAGTACCAAGAGACCCAGTACTTC.

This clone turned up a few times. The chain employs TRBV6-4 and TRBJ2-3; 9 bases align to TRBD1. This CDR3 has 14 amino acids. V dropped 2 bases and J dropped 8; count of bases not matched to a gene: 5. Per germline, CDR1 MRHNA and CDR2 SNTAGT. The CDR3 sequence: CASSDIQGAGTQYF. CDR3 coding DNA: TGTGCCAGCAGTGACATACAGGGGGCAGGTACGCAGTATTTT.

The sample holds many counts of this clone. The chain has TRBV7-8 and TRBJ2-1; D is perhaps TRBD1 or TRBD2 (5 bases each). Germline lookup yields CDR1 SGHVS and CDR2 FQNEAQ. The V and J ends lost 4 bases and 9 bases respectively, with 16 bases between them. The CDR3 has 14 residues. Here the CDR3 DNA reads TGTGCCAGCAGCTACACTGTTCGGGACCGTGAGCAGTTCTTC. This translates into CASSYTVRDREQFF.

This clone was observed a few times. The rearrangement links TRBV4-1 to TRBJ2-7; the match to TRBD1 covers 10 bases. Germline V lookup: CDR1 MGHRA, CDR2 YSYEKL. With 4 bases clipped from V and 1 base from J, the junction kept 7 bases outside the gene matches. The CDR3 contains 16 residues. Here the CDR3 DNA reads TGCGCCAGCAGCCGAACTTGGGACAGGGGATCCTACGAGCAGTACTTC. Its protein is CASSRTWDRGSYEQYF.

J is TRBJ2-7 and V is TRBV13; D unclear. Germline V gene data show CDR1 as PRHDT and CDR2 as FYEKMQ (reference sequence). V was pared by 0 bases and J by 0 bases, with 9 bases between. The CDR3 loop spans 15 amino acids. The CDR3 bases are TGTGCCAGCAGCTTAGGCGGATTATCCTCCTACGAGCAGTACTTC. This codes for CASSLGGLSSYEQYF.

In DNA form, the CDR3 reads TGTGCCAGCAGCCTTCCCCCTTTTGAAGCGTCTGAGACCCAGTACTTC. Translated: CASSLPPFEASETQYF. The gene calls are TRBV7-9 and TRBJ2-5; D is undetermined. V was cut by 5 bases and J by 5 bases, with 21 bases left in between. CDR3 length equals 16 residues. The germline CDR1 and CDR2 sequences are SEHNR and FQNEAQ (reference sequence).

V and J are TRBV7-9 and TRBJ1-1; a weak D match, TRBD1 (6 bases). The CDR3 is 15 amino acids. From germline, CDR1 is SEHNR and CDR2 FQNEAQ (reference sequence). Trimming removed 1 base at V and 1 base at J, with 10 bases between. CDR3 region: CASSLEVGGNTEAFF. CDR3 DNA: TGTGCCAGCAGCTTAGAAGTAGGGGGGAACACTGAAGCTTTCTTT.

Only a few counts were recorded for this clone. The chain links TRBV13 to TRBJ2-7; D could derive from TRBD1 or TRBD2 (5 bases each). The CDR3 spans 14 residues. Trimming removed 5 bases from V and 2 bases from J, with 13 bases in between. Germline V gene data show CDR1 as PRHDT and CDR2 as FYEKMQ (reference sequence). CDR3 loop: CASSRIRGAYEQYF. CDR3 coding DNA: TGTGCCAGCAGCCGAATTCGGGGCGCCTACGAGCAGTACTTC.

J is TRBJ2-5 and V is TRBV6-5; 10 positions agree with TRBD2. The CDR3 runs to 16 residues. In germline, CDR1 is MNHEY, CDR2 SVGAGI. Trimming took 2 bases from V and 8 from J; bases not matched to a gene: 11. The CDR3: CASSYAWDSSGSTQYF. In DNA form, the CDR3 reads TGTGCCAGCAGTTACGCTTGGGATTCTAGCGGGAGTACCCAGTACTTC.

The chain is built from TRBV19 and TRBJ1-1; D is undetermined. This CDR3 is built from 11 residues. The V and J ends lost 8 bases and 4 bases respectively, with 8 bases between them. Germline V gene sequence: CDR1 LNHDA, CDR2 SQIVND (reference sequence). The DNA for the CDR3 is TGTGCCAGTGGCCTAGGCACTGAAGCTTTCTTT. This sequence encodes CASGLGTEAFF.

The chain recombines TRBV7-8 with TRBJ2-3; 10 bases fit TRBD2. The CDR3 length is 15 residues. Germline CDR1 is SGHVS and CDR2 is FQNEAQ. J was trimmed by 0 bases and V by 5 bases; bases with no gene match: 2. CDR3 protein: CASSVTSGSTDTQYF. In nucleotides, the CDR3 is TGTGCCAGCAGCGTGACTAGCGGGAGCACAGATACGCAGTATTTT.

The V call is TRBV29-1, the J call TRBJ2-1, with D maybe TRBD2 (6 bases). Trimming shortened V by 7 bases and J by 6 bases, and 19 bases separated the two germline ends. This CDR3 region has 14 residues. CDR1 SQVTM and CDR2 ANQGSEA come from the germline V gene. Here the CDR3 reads CSGVFAGKGNEQFF. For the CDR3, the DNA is TGCAGCGGGGTCTTTGCGGGAAAGGGCAATGAGCAGTTCTTC.

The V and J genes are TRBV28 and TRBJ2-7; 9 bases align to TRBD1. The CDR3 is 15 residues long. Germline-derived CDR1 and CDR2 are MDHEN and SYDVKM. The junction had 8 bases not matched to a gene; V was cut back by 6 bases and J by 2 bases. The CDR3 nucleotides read TGTGCCAGCAGAATACAGGGGGCCATACCCTACGAGCAGTACTTC. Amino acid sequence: CASRIQGAIPYEQYF.

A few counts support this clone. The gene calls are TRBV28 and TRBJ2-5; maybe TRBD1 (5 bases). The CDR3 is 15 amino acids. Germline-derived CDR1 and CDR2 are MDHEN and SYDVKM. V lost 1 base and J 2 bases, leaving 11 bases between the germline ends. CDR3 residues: CASSLFNRIQETQYF. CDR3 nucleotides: TGTGCCAGCAGTTTATTTAACAGGATACAAGAGACCCAGTACTTC.